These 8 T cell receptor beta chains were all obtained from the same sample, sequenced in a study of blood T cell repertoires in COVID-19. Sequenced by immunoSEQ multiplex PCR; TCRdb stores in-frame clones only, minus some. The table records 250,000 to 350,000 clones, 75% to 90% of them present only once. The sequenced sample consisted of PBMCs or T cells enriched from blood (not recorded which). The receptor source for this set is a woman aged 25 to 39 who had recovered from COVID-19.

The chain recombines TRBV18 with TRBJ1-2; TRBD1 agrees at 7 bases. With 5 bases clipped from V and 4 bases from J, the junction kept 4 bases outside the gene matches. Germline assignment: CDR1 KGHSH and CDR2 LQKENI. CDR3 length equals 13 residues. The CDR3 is CASSTGEGYGYTF. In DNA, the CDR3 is TGTGCCAGCTCAACAGGGGAAGGCTATGGCTACACCTTC.

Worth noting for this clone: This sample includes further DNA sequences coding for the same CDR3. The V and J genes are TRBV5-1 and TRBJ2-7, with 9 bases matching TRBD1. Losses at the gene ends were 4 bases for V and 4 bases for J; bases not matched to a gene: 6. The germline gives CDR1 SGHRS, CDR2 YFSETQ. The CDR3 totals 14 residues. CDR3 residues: CASSPPGTGYEQYF. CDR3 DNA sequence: TGCGCCAGCAGCCCTCCCGGGACAGGGTACGAGCAGTACTTC.

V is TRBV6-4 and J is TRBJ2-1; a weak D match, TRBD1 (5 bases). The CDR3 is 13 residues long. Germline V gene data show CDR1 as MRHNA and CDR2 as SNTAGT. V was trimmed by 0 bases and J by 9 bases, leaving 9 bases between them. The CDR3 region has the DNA TGTGCCAGCAGTGACTCAAGTCAGGGTGAGCAGTTCTTC. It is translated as CASSDSSQGEQFF.

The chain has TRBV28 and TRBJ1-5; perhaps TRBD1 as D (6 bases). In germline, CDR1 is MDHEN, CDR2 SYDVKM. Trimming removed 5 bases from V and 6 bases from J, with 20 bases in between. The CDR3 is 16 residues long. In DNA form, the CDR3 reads TGTGCCAGCAGTCCCCCCGCCTACAGGGTTGGTCAGCCCCAGCATTTT. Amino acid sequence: CASSPPAYRVGQPQHF.

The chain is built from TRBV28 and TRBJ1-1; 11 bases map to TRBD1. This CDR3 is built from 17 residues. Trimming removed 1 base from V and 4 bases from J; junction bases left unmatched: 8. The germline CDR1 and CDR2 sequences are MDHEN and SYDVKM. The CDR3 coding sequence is TGTGCCAGCAGTTTATCCTGGACAGGGGGCGCGGGCACTGAAGCTTTCTTT. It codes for CASSLSWTGGAGTEAFF.

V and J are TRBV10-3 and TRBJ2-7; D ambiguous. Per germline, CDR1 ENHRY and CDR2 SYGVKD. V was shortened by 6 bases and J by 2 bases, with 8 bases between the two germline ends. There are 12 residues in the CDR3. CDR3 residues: CAISDKTYEQYF. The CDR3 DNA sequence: TGTGCCATCAGCGACAAAACCTACGAGCAGTACTTC.

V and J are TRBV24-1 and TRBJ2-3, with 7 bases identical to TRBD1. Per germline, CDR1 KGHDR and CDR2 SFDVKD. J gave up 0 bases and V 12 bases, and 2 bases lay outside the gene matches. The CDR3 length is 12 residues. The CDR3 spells CASGQSTDTQYF. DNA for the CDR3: TGTGCCTCGGGACAGAGCACAGATACGCAGTATTTT.

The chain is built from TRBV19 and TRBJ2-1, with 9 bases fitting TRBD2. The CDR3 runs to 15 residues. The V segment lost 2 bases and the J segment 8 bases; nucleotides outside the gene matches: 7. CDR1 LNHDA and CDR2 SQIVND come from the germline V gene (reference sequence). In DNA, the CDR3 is TGTGCCAGTAGTATAAGTCTAGCGGGACGGCATGAGCAGTTCTTC. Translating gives CASSISLAGRHEQFF.